Each of the 17 T cell receptor beta chains below was sequenced from the same sample in a study of neoadjuvant anti-PD-1 for oral cavity cancer. Only in-frame clones appear in the TCRdb table, and some are missing; sequencing was by immunoSEQ multiplex PCR. Among about 16,000 clones listed, roughly 70% were seen once. This specimen was PBMCs, taken before nivolumab (anti-PD-1) treatment. These receptors came from a person aged 35-80 years with oral cavity squamous cell carcinoma.

In this sample, this clone turned up once. The chain employs TRBV11-3 and TRBJ1-3; 7 bases agree with TRBD1. The CDR3 extends over 15 amino acids. CDR1 and CDR2 from the germline V gene are SGHNT and YENEEA. Unmatched junction bases numbered 7, after V lost 4 bases and J lost 4 bases. CDR3 DNA: TGTGCCAGCAGCTCCTCGACAGGGATAGGAAACACCATATATTTT. It encodes CASSSSTGIGNTIYF.

The chain recombines TRBV7-2 with TRBJ1-2, with D possibly being TRBD1 (6 bases). Germline loops: CDR1 SGHTA, CDR2 FQGNSA. The CDR3 is 15 residues long. V shed 0 bases and J shed 0 bases, with 8 bases lying between them. The CDR3 nucleotides read TGTGCCAGCAGCTTAGCCCAGGGGCCTAACTATGGCTACACCTTC. This sequence encodes CASSLAQGPNYGYTF.

The chain links TRBV6-5 to TRBJ2-2; D is unclear. The length of the CDR3 is 15 residues. Germline V CDR1 and CDR2: MNHEY, SVGAGI. Trimming cost V 7 bases and J 0 bases, with 12 bases left between them. The CDR3 protein is CASTTDSTNTGELFF. The CDR3 DNA sequence: TGTGCCAGCACCACCGACTCTACGAACACCGGGGAGCTGTTTTTT.

The CDR3 protein is CASSYSPSPYWGYTF. CDR3 coding DNA: TGTGCCAGCAGTTACTCACCTTCTCCCTATTGGGGCTACACCTTC. This chain connects TRBV6-5 to TRBJ1-2, with D unresolved. The CDR3 has 15 amino acids. Germline CDR1 MNHEY, CDR2 SVGAGI. V was trimmed by 0 bases and J by 8 bases, leaving 16 bases between them.

This clone was seen a few times. The gene calls are TRBV4-1 and TRBJ2-1; TRBD2 aligns across 7 bases. Germline V lookup: CDR1 MGHRA, CDR2 YSYEKL. After removal of 0 bases from V and 9 bases from J, the junction contained 8 bases not matched to a gene. This CDR3 is built from 15 residues. CDR3: CASSQEAGVMGEQFF. CDR3 coding DNA: TGCGCCAGCAGCCAAGAGGCGGGGGTCATGGGTGAGCAGTTCTTC.

The V and J genes are TRBV6-5 and TRBJ2-7; D is unresolved. Germline V gene sequence: CDR1 MNHEY, CDR2 SVGAGI. The CDR3 contains 13 residues. Deletions cut 7 bases from V and 2 bases from J, with 12 bases between. This CDR3 reads CASTTFGAYEQYF. The CDR3, as DNA: TGTGCCAGCACAACATTTGGGGCCTACGAGCAGTACTTC.

This clone was detected only once. This chain uses TRBV2 with TRBJ1-1, with D possibly TRBD1 on 5 matching bases. The CDR3 covers 13 residues. CDR1 and CDR2 (germline): SNHLY, FYNNEI. The V end lost 7 bases, the J end lost 8 bases, and 17 bases lay between the germline ends. The CDR3 is CASKIRVLTEAFF. The CDR3 nucleotides read TGTGCCAGCAAGATCAGGGTTCTAACGGAAGCTTTCTTT.

This clone appeared a few times. This chain connects TRBV4-1 to TRBJ1-1; TRBD1 is a possible D gene (6 bases). Germline assignment: CDR1 MGHRA and CDR2 YSYEKL. Trimming took off 4 bases at V and 0 bases at J, with 12 bases between the two ends. The CDR3 has 15 amino acids. CDR3 in DNA: TGCGCCAGCAGCCGGTACAGGGTTGTGAACACTGAAGCTTTCTTT. Translated, it gives CASSRYRVVNTEAFF.

The chain recombines TRBV2 with TRBJ1-1; D is unclear. This CDR3 spans 13 amino acids. CDR1 and CDR2 (germline): SNHLY, FYNNEI. V lost 8 bases and J 10 bases, leaving 20 bases between the germline ends. As DNA, the CDR3 is TGTGCCAGCGGGGAGAGTCTCCGGACTCTAGCTTTCTTT. This sequence encodes CASGESLRTLAFF.

V and J are TRBV7-6 and TRBJ1-5; tentatively, D is TRBD1 (6 bases). The CDR3 runs to 14 residues. V was shortened by 5 bases and J by 3 bases, with 11 bases between the two germline ends. CDR1 and CDR2 from the germline V gene are SGHVS and FNYEAQ. The CDR3 DNA sequence: TGTGCCAGCAGCAGGGACATCGACAATCAGCCCCAGCATTTT. It specifies CASSRDIDNQPQHF.

The CDR3 spells CASSLSVSGNTIYF. CDR3 in DNA: TGTGCCAGCAGCTTATCGGTGTCTGGAAACACCATATATTTT. This sequence joins TRBV7-8 and TRBJ1-3; D is undetermined. The CDR3 runs 14 residues. V shed 2 bases and J shed 1 base, with 6 bases lying between them. The germline V gene encodes CDR1 SGHVS and CDR2 FQNEAQ.

This clone showed up just once. The chain carries TRBV7-8 and TRBJ2-5; D not certain. The V gene's germline CDR1 is SGHVS and CDR2 FQNEAQ. The V and J ends lost 2 bases and 2 bases respectively, with 12 bases between them. CDR3 size: 15 residues. The CDR3 sequence is CASSLMGARQETQYF. The CDR3 DNA follows: TGTGCCAGCAGCTTAATGGGCGCTCGGCAAGAGACCCAGTACTTC.

This chain uses TRBV6-5 with TRBJ2-3, with D possibly being TRBD2 (7 bases). The CDR3 is 16 amino acids. Trimming stripped 4 bases from V and 4 bases from J, with 18 bases between. From germline, CDR1 is MNHEY and CDR2 SVGAGI. CDR3 region: CASSSRGAGFADTQYF. CDR3 DNA: TGTGCCAGCAGTTCCCGGGGGGCGGGGTTTGCAGATACGCAGTATTTT.

There are a few counts of this clone. V and J are TRBV4-1 and TRBJ2-7; 10 positions match TRBD1. This CDR3 contains 14 residues. CDR1 is MGHRA and CDR2 is YSYEKL in the germline V gene. Trimming removed 4 bases from V and 2 bases from J; junction bases left unmatched: 2. In DNA form, the CDR3 reads TGCGCCAGCAGCCTCGACAGGGGGCCCTACGAGCAGTACTTC. Amino acids: CASSLDRGPYEQYF.

This rearrangement joins TRBV6-5 to TRBJ1-1; no definite D call. The CDR3 length is 13 residues. CDR1 and CDR2 (germline): MNHEY, SVGAGI. Trimming took off 5 bases at V and 1 base at J, with 8 bases between the two ends. CDR3 bases: TGTGCCAGCAGTGAACAACAGAACACTGAAGCTTTCTTT. It codes for CASSEQQNTEAFF.

The rearrangement links TRBV27 to TRBJ1-2, with TRBD1 as a possible D gene (6 bases). The length of the CDR3 is 18 residues. V shed 6 bases and J shed 0 bases, with 23 bases lying between them. Looked up from germline, CDR1 is MNHEY and CDR2 is SMNVEV (reference sequence). CDR3 bases: TGTGCCAGCAGCCCCTCTGCGGGGGGGCTCACCACTAACTATGGCTACACCTTC. It is translated as CASSPSAGGLTTNYGYTF.

The chain joins TRBV30 to TRBJ1-4; TRBD1 matches at 7 bases. The trim removed 5 bases at V and 7 bases at J, leaving 10 bases unmatched. CDR1 is GTSNPN, CDR2 SVGIG, per germline (reference sequence). This CDR3 has 14 amino acids. The CDR3 nucleotides read TGTGCCTGGTCTTGGCCGGGACAGAGTGAAAAACTGTTTTTT. It specifies CAWSWPGQSEKLFF.